At least ten counts were recorded for the clone carrying this T cell receptor beta chain. Antigen unknown. From the 5' RACE reads, TCRdb called clonotypes with MiXCR, one entry per CDR3 protein. This repertoire shows 690,000 or so distinct CDR3 sequences, roughly 6% found once; its top ten account for about 2%. This sample is drawn from a study of identical twins. Study-level findings and limits: Twin sharing of out-of-frame TCR alpha was underestimated by models in monozygotic pairs.

Germline CDR1 SQVTM, CDR2 ANQGSEA. The CDR3 spans 14 residues. Trimming cost V 7 bases and J 6 bases; bases outside gene matches: 10. Sample: naive T cells sorted from blood. V and J are TRBV29-1 and TRBJ2-3; TRBD2 aligns across 10 bases. This TCR was sampled from a man between 18 and 29 years old in good health. The CDR3 region has the DNA TGCAGCGAAAGCGGGAGGGGGTTCGTGGATACGCAGTATTTT. Translating gives CSESGRGFVDTQYF.